The TCR beta chain under discussion was sequenced for a study of blood T cells in healthy people across ages. The count of this clonotype is one. CDR1 and CDR2 from the germline V gene are SGHAT and FQNNGV. V shed 4 bases and J 3 bases; nucleotides not matched to a gene: 8. The CDR3 runs to 15 residues. Primed by a sample-barcoded 5' primer and a J-beta primer mix, a second PCR proceeded for roughly 7 to 11 cycles. TCRdb re-derived calls from the 5' RACE reads in MiXCR, one entry per CDR3 protein. The sample consists of under 1 million distinct CDR3 sequences, approximately 44% of them appearing once.

This rearrangement joins TRBV11-2 to TRBJ2-7; 8 nucleotides align to TRBD1. The sequence was collected from a man aged 60 to 69 in good health. The sample consisted of blood. In nucleotides, the CDR3 is TGTGCCAGCAGCTCATCGGGACAGGCTAACTACGAGCAGTACTTC. Translation: CASSSSGQANYEQYF. Based on the CDR3 plus reference TRBV11-2 and TRBJ2-7, the full variable domain is EAGVAQSPRYKIIEKRQSVAFWCNPISGHATLYWYQQILGQGPKLLIQFQNNGVVDDSQLPKDRFSAERLKGVDSTLKIQPAKLEDSAVYLCASSSSGQANYEQYFGPGTRLTVT.